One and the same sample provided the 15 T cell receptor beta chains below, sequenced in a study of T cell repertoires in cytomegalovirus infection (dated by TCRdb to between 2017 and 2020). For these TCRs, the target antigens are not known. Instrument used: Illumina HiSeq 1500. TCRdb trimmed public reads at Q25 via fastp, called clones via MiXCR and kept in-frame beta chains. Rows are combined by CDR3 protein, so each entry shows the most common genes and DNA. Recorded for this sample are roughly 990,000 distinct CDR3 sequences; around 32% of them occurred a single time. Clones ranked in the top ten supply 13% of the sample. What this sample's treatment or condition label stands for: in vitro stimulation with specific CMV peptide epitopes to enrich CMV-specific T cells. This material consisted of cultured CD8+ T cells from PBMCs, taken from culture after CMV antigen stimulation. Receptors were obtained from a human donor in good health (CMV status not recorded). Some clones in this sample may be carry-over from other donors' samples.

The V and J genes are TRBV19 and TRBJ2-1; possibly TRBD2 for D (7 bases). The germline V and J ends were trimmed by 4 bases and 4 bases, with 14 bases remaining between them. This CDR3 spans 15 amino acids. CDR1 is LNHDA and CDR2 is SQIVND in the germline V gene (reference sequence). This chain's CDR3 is CASSTDGGLYNEQFF. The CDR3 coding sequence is TGTGCCAGTAGTACCGACGGGGGGCTATACAATGAGCAGTTCTTC. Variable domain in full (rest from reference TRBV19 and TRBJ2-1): DGGITQSPKYLFRKEGQNVTLSCEQNLNHDAMYWYRQDPGQGLRLIYYSQIVNDFQKGDIAEGYSVSREKKESFPLTVTSAQKNPTAFYLCASSTDGGLYNEQFFGPGTRLTVL.

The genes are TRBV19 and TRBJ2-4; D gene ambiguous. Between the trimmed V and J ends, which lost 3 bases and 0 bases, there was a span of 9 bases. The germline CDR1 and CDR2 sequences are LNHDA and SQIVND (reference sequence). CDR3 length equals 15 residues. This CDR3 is CASSINDLAKNIQYF. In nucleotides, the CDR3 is TGTGCCAGTAGTATCAACGACCTAGCCAAAAACATTCAGTACTTC.

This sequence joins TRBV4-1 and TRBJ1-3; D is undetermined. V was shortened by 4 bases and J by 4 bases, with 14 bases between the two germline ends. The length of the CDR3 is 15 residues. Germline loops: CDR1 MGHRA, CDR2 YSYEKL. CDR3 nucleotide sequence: TGCGCCAGCAGCCCGGAATCCGGGTTCGGAAACACCATATATTTT. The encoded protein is CASSPESGFGNTIYF.

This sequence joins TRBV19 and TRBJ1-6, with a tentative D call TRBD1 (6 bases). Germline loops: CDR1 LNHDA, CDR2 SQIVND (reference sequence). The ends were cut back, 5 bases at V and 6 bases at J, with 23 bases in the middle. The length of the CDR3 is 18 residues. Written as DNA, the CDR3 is TGTGCCAGTAGTCCCCGGACTTCGAAGGGGGGGGTTAATTCACCCCTCCACTTT. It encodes CASSPRTSKGGVNSPLHF.

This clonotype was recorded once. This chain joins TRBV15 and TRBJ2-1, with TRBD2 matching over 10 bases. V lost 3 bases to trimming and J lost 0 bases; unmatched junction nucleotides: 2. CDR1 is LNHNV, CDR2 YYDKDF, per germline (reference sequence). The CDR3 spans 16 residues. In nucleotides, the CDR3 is TGTGCCACCAGCAGGGTAGCGGGAGGCTCCTACAATGAGCAGTTCTTC. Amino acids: CATSRVAGGSYNEQFF.

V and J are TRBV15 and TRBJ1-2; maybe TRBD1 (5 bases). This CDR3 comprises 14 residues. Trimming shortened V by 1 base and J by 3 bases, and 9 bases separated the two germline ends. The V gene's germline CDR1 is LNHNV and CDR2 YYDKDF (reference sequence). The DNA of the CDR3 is TGTGCCACCAGCAGAGTGGGGGGGTACTATGGCTACACCTTC. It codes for CATSRVGGYYGYTF.

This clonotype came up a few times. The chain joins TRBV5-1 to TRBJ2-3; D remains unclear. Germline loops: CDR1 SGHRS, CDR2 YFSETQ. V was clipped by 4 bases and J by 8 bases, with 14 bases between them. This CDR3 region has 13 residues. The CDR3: CASSPPRSGTQYF. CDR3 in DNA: TGCGCCAGCAGCCCACCTCGTTCTGGTACGCAGTATTTT.

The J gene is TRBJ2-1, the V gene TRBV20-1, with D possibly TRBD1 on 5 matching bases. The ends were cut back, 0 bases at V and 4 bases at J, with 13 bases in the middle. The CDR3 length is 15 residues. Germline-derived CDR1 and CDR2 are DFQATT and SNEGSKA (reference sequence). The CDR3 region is CSARDLTANYNEQFF. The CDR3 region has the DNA TGCAGTGCTAGAGATTTGACAGCAAATTACAATGAGCAGTTCTTC.

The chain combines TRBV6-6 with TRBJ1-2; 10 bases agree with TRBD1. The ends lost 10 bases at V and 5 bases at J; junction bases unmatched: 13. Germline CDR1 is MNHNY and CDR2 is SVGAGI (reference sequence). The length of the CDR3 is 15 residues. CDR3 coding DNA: TGTGCCAACAGCCTAGGGGGACAGGGGATGTATGGCTACACCTTC. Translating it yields CANSLGGQGMYGYTF.

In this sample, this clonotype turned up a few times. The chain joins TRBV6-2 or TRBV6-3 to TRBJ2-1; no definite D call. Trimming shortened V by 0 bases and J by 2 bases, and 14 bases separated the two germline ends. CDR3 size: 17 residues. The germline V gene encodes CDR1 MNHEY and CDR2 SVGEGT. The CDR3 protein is CASSYSIQPSPYNEQFF. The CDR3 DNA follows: TGTGCCAGCAGTTACTCGATACAGCCCTCACCCTACAATGAGCAGTTCTTC.

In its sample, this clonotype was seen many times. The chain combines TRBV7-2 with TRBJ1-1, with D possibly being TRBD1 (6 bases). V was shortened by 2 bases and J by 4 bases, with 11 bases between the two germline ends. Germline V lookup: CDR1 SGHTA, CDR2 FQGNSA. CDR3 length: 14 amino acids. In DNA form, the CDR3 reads TGTGCCAGCAGCTTAAGGGGGGCGATCACTGAAGCTTTCTTT. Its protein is CASSLRGAITEAFF. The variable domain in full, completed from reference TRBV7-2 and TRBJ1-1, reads GAGVSQSPSNKVTEKGKDVELRCDPISGHTALYWYRQSLGQGLEFLIYFQGNSAPDKSGLPSDRFSAERTGGSVSTLTIQRTQQEDSAVYLCASSLRGAITEAFFGQGTRLTVV.

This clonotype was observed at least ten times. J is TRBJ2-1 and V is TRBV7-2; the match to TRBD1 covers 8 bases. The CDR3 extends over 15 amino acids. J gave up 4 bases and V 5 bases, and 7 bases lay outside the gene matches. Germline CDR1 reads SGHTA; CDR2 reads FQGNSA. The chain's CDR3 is CASSPRDRKYNEQFF. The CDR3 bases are TGTGCCAGCAGCCCCCGGGACAGGAAATACAATGAGCAGTTCTTC. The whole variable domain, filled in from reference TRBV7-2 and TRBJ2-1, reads GAGVSQSPSNKVTEKGKDVELRCDPISGHTALYWYRQSLGQGLEFLIYFQGNSAPDKSGLPSDRFSAERTGGSVSTLTIQRTQQEDSAVYLCASSPRDRKYNEQFFGPGTRLTVL.

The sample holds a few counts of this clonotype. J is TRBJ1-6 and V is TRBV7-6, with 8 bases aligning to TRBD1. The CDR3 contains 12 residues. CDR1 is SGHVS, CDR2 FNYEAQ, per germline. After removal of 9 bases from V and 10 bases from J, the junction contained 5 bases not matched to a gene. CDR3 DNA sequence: TGTGCCAGTGGCCAGGGGGCATCACCCCTCCACTTT. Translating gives CASGQGASPLHF.

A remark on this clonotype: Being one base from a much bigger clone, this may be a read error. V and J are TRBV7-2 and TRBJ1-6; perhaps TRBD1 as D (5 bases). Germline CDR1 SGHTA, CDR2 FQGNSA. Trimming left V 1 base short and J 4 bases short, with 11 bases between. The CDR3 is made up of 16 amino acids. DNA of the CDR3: TGTGCCAGCAGCTTAGGAGACAGCCCTTATAATTCACCCCTCCACTTT. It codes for CASSLGDSPYNSPLHF.

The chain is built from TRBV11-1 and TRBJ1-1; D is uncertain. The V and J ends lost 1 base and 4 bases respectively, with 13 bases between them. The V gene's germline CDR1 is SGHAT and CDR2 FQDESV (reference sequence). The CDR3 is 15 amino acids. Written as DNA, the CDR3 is TGTGCCAGCAGCTTAGGCCCCCTTTTGGGCACTGAAGCTTTCTTT. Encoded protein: CASSLGPLLGTEAFF.